The 3 T cell receptor beta chains in this list originate from one sample, sequenced in a study of Tregs in tolerant kidney transplant recipients. Profiling relied on immunoSEQ multiplex PCR, and the TCRdb table lists in-frame clones only, not all of them. The table has about 110,000 clones, nearly 90% seen once. The sequencing here drew on CD4+ T cells from blood, taken before the transplant. These receptors came from a human donor who received a combined kidney and bone marrow transplant.

The CDR3 spells CASSLVGQGRVPPYGYTF. The CDR3 region has the DNA TGTGCCAGCAGCTTAGTCGGTCAGGGGCGCGTTCCCCCCTATGGCTACACCTTC. The rearrangement joins TRBV7-8 to TRBJ1-2; D perhaps matches TRBD1 (6 bases). This CDR3 spans 18 amino acids. Germline CDR1 is SGHVS and CDR2 is FQNEAQ. Trimming shortened V by 1 base and J by 4 bases, and 22 bases separated the two germline ends.

The chain recombines TRBV15 with TRBJ1-4, with a tentative D call TRBD1 (5 bases). This CDR3 has 16 residues. With 5 bases removed from V and 4 bases from J, the gap between germline ends came to 17 bases. Germline CDR1 reads LNHNV; CDR2 reads YYDKDF (reference sequence). The CDR3, as DNA: TGTGCCACCAGCCAAGTCCCCGACAGTGATAATGAAAAACTGTTTTTT. Translating gives CATSQVPDSDNEKLFF.

The rearrangement uses TRBV6-5 and TRBJ2-7; D is uncertain. CDR3 size: 16 residues. V gave up 2 bases and J gave up 3 bases, with 17 bases separating them. Germline V gives CDR1 MNHEY, CDR2 SVGAGI. CDR3 amino acids: CASSYQPPPTFYEQYF. DNA for the CDR3: TGTGCCAGCAGTTACCAGCCTCCTCCGACTTTCTACGAGCAGTACTTC.